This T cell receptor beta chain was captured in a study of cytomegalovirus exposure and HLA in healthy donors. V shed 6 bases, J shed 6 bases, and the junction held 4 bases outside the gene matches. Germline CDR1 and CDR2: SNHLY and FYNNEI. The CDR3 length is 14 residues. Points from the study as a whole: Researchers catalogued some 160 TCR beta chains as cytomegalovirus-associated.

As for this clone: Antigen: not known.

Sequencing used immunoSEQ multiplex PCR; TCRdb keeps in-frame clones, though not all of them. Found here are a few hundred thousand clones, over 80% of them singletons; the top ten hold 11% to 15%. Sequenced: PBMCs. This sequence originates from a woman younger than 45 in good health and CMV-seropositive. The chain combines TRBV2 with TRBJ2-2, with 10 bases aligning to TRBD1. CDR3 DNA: TGTGCCAGCAGAGACAGGGGGCGTGCCGGGGAGCTGTTTTTT. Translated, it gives CASRDRGRAGELFF.